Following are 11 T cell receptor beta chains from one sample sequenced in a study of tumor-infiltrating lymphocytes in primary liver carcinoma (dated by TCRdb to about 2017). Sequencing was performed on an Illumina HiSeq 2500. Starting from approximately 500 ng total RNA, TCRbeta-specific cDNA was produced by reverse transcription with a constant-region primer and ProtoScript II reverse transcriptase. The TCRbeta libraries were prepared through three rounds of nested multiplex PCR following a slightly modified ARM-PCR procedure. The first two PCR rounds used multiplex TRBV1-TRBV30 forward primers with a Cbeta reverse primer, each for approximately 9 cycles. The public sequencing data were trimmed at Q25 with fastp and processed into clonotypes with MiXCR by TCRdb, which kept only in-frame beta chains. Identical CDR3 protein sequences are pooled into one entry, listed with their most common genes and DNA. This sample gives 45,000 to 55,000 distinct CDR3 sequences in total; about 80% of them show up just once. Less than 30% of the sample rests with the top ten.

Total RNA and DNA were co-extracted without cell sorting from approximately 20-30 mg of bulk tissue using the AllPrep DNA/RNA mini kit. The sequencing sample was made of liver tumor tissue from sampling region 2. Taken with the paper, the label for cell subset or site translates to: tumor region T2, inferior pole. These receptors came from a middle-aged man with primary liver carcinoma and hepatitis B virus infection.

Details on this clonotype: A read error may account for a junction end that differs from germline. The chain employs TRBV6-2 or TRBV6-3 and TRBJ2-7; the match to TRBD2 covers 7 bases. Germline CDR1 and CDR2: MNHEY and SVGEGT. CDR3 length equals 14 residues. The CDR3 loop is CASSRLAESYELYF. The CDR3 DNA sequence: TGTGCCAGCAGTAGGCTAGCGGAATCCTACGAGCTGTACTTC.

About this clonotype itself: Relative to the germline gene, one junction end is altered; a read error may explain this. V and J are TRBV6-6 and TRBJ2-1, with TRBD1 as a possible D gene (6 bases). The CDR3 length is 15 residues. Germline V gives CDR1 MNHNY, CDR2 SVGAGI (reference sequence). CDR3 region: CAATLPRDNYSEQFF. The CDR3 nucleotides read TGTGCCGCCACCCTCCCCCGGGACAACTACAGTGAGCAGTTCTTC.

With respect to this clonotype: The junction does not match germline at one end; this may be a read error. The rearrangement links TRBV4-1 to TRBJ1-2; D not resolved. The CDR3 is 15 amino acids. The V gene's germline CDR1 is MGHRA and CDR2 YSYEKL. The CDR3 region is CASSPEESADYGYTF. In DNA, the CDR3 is TGTGCCAGCAGCCCCGAAGAGTCAGCTGACTATGGCTACACCTTC.

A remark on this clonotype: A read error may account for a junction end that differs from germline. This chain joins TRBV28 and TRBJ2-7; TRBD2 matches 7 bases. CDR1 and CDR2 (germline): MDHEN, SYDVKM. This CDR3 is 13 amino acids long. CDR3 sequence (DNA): TGCGCCAGCAGTTTGGGGACTGCGGGAGTGCAGTACTTC. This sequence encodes CASSLGTAGVQYF.

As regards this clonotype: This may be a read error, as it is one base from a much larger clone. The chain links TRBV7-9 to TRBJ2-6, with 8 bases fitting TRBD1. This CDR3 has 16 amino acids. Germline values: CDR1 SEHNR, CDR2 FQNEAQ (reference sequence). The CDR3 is CVSSLGQVLGANVLTF. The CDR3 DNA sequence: TGTGTCAGCAGCTTGGGACAGGTGCTTGGGGCCAACGTCCTGACTTTC.

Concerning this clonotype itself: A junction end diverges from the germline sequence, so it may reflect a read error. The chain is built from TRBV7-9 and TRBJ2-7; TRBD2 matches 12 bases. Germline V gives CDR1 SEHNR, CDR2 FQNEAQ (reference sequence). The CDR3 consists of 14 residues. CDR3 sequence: CTSTTGTSGSEQYF. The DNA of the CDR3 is TGTACCAGCACCACCGGGACTAGCGGGTCCGAACAGTACTTC.

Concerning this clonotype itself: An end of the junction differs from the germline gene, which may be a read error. The CDR3 region is CASGLNNERFF. The CDR3 bases are TGTGCCAGCGGCCTCAACAATGAGCGGTTCTTC. This rearrangement joins TRBV13 to TRBJ2-1, with D uncertain. Looked up from germline, CDR1 is PRHDT and CDR2 is FYEKMQ (reference sequence). The CDR3 runs to 11 residues.

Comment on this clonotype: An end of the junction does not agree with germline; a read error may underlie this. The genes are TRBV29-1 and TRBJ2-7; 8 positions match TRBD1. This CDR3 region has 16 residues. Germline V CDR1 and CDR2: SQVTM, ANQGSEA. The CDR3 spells CSVVVHQTGVSYEQYF. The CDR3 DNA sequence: TGTAGCGTTGTAGTACATCAGACAGGGGTGTCCTACGAGCAGTACTTC.

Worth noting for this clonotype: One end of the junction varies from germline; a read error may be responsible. The CDR3: CAISQVGEQSF. The CDR3 DNA sequence: TGTGCCATCAGTCAGGTTGGGGAGCAGTCCTTC. The rearrangement joins TRBV6-6 to TRBJ2-1; possible D gene TRBD2, 5 bases. Per the germline V gene, CDR1 is MNHNY and CDR2 is SVGAGI (reference sequence). The CDR3 has 11 residues.

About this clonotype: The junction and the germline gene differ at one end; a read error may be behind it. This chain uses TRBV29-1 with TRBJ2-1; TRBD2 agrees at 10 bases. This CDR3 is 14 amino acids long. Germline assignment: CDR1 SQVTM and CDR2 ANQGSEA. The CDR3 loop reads CSVGGLAVGNERFF. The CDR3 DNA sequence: TGCAGCGTTGGAGGACTAGCGGTAGGGAATGAGCGGTTCTTC.

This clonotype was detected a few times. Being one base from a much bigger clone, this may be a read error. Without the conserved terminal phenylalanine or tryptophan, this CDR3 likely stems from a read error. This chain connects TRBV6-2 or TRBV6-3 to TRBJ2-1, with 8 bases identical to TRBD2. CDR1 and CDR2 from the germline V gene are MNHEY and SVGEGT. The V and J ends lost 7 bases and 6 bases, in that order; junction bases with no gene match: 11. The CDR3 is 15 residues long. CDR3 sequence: CASIPGLAGTNEQFC. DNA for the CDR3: TGTGCCAGCATCCCCGGGTTAGCGGGGACCAATGAGCAGTTCTGC.